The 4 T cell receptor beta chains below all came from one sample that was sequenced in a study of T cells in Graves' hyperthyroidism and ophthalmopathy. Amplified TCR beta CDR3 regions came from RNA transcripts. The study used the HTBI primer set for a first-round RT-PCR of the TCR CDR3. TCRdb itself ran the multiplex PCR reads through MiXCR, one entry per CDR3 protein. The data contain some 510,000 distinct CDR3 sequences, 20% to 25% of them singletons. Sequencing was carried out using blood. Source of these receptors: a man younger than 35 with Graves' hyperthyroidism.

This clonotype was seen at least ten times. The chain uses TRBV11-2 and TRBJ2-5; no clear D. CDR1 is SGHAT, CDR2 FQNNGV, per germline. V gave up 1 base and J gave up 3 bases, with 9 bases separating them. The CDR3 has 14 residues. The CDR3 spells CASSLVNREETQYF. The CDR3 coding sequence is TGTGCCAGCAGCTTAGTAAACAGAGAAGAGACCCAGTACTTC. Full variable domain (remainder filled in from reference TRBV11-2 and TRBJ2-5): EAGVAQSPRYKIIEKRQSVAFWCNPISGHATLYWYQQILGQGPKLLIQFQNNGVVDDSQLPKDRFSAERLKGVDSTLKIQPAKLEDSAVYLCASSLVNREETQYFGPGTRLLVL.

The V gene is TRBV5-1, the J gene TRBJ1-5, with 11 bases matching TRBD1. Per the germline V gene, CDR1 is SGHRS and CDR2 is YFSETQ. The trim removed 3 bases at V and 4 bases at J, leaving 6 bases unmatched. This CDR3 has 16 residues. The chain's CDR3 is CASSWTGGMENQPQHF. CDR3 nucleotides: TGCGCCAGCAGCTGGACAGGGGGCATGGAAAATCAGCCCCAGCATTTT. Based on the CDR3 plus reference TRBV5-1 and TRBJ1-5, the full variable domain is KAGVTQTPRYLIKTRGQQVTLSCSPISGHRSVSWYQQTPGQGLQFLFEYFSETQRNKGNFPGRFSGRQFSNSRSEMNVSTLELGDSALYLCASSWTGGMENQPQHFGDGTRLSIL.

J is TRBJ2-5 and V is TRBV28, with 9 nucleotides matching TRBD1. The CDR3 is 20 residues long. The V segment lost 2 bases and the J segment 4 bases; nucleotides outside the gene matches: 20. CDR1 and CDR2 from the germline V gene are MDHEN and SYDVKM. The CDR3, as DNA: TGTGCCAGCAGTTTAGTTGGGCCGGGACAGGGCGCGCGAGGGGGAGAGACCCAGTACTTC. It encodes CASSLVGPGQGARGGETQYF.

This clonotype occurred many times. CDR3 amino acids: CATSRALQGSGTEAFF. The CDR3 DNA is TGTGCCACCAGCAGAGCCCTACAGGGGTCGGGAACTGAAGCTTTCTTT. This chain uses TRBV15 with TRBJ1-1; 7 bases align to TRBD1. V lost 1 base, J lost 5 bases, and 10 bases stayed unmatched. Germline V gene data show CDR1 as LNHNV and CDR2 as YYDKDF (reference sequence). The CDR3 runs to 16 residues.